These T cell receptor beta chains were read from a single sample in a study of cytomegalovirus exposure and HLA in healthy donors. Repertoires were generated with immunoSEQ multiplex PCR, while TCRdb's copy carries only in-frame clones and drops some. In the table there are about 160,000 clones, approximately 80% of which are singletons. Sequenced sample: PBMCs. The receptor source for this set is a man aged 25 to 40 in good health and CMV-seropositive. CDR3s include the opening cysteine and the closing phenylalanine or tryptophan. D genes are given only for firm matches. Only some rows state a clone size, as once, few, many or a class for expanded clones.

J	size	D	V	DNA	CDR3
TRBJ2-7	NA	NA	TRBV10-3	TGTGCCATCAGAACCGGGACACCGGTGGCCTACGAGCAGTACTTC	CAIRTGTPVAYEQYF
TRBJ2-1	NA	NA	TRBV5-1	TGCGCCAGCAGCTTGGTTCAGGGAAGGAATGAGCAGTTCTTC	CASSLVQGRNEQFF
TRBJ1-4	once	NA	TRBV19	TGTGCCAGTAGTATAGGGCAGGGAAATGAAAAACTGTTTTTT	CASSIGQGNEKLFF
TRBJ1-1	NA	NA	TRBV28	TGTGCCAGCACTGGGGGGGTTATCTTCATGAACACTGAAGCTTTCTTT	CASTGGVIFMNTEAFF
TRBJ2-5	NA	TRBD1	TRBV27	TGTGCCAGCAGTTTGGACAGGGGGGAGACCCAGTACTTC	CASSLDRGETQYF
TRBJ1-3	NA	NA	TRBV4-3	TGCGCCAGCAGCCAAGTGGGAGGGGTGGACACCATATATTTT	CASSQVGGVDTIYF
TRBJ2-3	NA	TRBD2	TRBV18	TGTGCCAGCTCACACCCGGGACTACTAGAAAGCACAGATACGCAGTATTTT	CASSHPGLLESTDTQYF
TRBJ1-1	few	NA	TRBV7-2	TGTGCCAGCAGCTTAGGTCACTCAAACACTGAAGCTTTCTTT	CASSLGHSNTEAFF
TRBJ2-7	NA	TRBD2	TRBV2	TGTGCCAGCAGTGGTCTAGCGGGGGGCCACGAGCAGTACTTC	CASSGLAGGHEQYF
TRBJ1-3	few	TRBD1	TRBV10-3	TGTGCCATCAGGACAGACAGGGGGTCTGGAAACACCATATATTTT	CAIRTDRGSGNTIYF
TRBJ1-3	NA	NA	TRBV30	TGTGCAGCCCCCGATCCGGCGGCTGGAAACACCATATATTTT	CAAPDPAAGNTIYF
TRBJ2-5	NA	TRBD2	TRBV6-5	TGTGCCAGCAGTTTAGGGGAGGGGACAGAGACCCAGTACTTC	CASSLGEGTETQYF
TRBJ2-7	few	TRBD1	TRBV6-1	TGTGCCAGCAGGGGGACAGGGTGGGACTTC	CASRGTGWDF
TRBJ1-4	NA	TRBD1	TRBV7-9	TGTGCCAGCAGCTTATGGGACGACAGGGCTGGGGAAAAACTGTTTTTT	CASSLWDDRAGEKLFF
TRBJ2-1	NA	NA	TRBV2	TGTGCCAGCAGACTAGGGCGCGGGGACTACAATGAGCAGTTCTTC	CASRLGRGDYNEQFF
TRBJ1-4	few	NA	TRBV14	TGTGCCAGCAGCTCCCGGACAGCCCTTGGACTGTTTTTT	CASSSRTALGLFF
TRBJ2-2	NA	TRBD2	TRBV4-3	TGCGCCAGCAGCCTCCGACTAGCGGGGAACACCGGGGAGCTGTTTTTT	CASSLRLAGNTGELFF
TRBJ2-2	once	TRBD1	TRBV6-1	TGTGCCAGCAGTGGGACAGGGGCGAACACCGGGGAGCTGTTTTTT	CASSGTGANTGELFF
TRBJ2-3	NA	NA	TRBV29-1	TGCAGCGTTGACAGGGCGTTCACAGATACGCAGTATTTT	CSVDRAFTDTQYF
TRBJ2-1	NA	NA	TRBV7-8	TGTGCCAGCAGCTCCCCCGGGGGGCGATACAATGAGCAGTTCTTC	CASSSPGGRYNEQFF
TRBJ1-1	few	TRBD1	TRBV5-4	TGTGCCAGCAGCGTGCAGGGGGTGAACACTGAAGCTTTCTTT	CASSVQGVNTEAFF
TRBJ2-3	NA	NA	TRBV5-1	TGCGCCAGTTCGGCGAAGGACATGCGGTATTTT	CASSAKDMRYF